This TCR beta chain was recovered during a study of identical twins. TCRdb processed the 5' RACE reads anew with MiXCR; each CDR3 protein has one entry. The table shows 700,000 or so distinct CDR3 sequences, with around 21% occurring only once. Notes on the study in general: Invariant T cells like MAIT and iNKT could partly confound the zero-insertion analyses.

This clonotype showed up many times. Its antigen is unidentified. The length of the CDR3 is 13 residues. V lost 3 bases and J 2 bases, leaving 10 bases between the germline ends. The germline CDR1 and CDR2 sequences are SQVTM and ANQGSEA. These records were also assigned to another study, of T cells expressing NK-cell markers. That work contributes: Sorted T-cell subsets CD3+CD56+NKG2C+, CD3+CD56+NKG2C- and CD3+CD56-NKG2C+ were TCR beta-sequenced. Among the eight sequenced donors, seven tested HCMV-seropositive and one tested seronegative. Among CD8+ T cells from several donors, dominant NKG2C+ clonotypes accounted for roughly 1.0-7.0%.

The source material was PBMCs. This TCR was sampled from a woman aged 18-29 years in good health. The chain recombines TRBV29-1 with TRBJ2-5; D may be TRBD1 (6 bases). CDR3 DNA: TGCAGCGTTGATAGGGGGAATCAAGAGACCCAGTACTTC. This gives the protein CSVDRGNQETQYF.